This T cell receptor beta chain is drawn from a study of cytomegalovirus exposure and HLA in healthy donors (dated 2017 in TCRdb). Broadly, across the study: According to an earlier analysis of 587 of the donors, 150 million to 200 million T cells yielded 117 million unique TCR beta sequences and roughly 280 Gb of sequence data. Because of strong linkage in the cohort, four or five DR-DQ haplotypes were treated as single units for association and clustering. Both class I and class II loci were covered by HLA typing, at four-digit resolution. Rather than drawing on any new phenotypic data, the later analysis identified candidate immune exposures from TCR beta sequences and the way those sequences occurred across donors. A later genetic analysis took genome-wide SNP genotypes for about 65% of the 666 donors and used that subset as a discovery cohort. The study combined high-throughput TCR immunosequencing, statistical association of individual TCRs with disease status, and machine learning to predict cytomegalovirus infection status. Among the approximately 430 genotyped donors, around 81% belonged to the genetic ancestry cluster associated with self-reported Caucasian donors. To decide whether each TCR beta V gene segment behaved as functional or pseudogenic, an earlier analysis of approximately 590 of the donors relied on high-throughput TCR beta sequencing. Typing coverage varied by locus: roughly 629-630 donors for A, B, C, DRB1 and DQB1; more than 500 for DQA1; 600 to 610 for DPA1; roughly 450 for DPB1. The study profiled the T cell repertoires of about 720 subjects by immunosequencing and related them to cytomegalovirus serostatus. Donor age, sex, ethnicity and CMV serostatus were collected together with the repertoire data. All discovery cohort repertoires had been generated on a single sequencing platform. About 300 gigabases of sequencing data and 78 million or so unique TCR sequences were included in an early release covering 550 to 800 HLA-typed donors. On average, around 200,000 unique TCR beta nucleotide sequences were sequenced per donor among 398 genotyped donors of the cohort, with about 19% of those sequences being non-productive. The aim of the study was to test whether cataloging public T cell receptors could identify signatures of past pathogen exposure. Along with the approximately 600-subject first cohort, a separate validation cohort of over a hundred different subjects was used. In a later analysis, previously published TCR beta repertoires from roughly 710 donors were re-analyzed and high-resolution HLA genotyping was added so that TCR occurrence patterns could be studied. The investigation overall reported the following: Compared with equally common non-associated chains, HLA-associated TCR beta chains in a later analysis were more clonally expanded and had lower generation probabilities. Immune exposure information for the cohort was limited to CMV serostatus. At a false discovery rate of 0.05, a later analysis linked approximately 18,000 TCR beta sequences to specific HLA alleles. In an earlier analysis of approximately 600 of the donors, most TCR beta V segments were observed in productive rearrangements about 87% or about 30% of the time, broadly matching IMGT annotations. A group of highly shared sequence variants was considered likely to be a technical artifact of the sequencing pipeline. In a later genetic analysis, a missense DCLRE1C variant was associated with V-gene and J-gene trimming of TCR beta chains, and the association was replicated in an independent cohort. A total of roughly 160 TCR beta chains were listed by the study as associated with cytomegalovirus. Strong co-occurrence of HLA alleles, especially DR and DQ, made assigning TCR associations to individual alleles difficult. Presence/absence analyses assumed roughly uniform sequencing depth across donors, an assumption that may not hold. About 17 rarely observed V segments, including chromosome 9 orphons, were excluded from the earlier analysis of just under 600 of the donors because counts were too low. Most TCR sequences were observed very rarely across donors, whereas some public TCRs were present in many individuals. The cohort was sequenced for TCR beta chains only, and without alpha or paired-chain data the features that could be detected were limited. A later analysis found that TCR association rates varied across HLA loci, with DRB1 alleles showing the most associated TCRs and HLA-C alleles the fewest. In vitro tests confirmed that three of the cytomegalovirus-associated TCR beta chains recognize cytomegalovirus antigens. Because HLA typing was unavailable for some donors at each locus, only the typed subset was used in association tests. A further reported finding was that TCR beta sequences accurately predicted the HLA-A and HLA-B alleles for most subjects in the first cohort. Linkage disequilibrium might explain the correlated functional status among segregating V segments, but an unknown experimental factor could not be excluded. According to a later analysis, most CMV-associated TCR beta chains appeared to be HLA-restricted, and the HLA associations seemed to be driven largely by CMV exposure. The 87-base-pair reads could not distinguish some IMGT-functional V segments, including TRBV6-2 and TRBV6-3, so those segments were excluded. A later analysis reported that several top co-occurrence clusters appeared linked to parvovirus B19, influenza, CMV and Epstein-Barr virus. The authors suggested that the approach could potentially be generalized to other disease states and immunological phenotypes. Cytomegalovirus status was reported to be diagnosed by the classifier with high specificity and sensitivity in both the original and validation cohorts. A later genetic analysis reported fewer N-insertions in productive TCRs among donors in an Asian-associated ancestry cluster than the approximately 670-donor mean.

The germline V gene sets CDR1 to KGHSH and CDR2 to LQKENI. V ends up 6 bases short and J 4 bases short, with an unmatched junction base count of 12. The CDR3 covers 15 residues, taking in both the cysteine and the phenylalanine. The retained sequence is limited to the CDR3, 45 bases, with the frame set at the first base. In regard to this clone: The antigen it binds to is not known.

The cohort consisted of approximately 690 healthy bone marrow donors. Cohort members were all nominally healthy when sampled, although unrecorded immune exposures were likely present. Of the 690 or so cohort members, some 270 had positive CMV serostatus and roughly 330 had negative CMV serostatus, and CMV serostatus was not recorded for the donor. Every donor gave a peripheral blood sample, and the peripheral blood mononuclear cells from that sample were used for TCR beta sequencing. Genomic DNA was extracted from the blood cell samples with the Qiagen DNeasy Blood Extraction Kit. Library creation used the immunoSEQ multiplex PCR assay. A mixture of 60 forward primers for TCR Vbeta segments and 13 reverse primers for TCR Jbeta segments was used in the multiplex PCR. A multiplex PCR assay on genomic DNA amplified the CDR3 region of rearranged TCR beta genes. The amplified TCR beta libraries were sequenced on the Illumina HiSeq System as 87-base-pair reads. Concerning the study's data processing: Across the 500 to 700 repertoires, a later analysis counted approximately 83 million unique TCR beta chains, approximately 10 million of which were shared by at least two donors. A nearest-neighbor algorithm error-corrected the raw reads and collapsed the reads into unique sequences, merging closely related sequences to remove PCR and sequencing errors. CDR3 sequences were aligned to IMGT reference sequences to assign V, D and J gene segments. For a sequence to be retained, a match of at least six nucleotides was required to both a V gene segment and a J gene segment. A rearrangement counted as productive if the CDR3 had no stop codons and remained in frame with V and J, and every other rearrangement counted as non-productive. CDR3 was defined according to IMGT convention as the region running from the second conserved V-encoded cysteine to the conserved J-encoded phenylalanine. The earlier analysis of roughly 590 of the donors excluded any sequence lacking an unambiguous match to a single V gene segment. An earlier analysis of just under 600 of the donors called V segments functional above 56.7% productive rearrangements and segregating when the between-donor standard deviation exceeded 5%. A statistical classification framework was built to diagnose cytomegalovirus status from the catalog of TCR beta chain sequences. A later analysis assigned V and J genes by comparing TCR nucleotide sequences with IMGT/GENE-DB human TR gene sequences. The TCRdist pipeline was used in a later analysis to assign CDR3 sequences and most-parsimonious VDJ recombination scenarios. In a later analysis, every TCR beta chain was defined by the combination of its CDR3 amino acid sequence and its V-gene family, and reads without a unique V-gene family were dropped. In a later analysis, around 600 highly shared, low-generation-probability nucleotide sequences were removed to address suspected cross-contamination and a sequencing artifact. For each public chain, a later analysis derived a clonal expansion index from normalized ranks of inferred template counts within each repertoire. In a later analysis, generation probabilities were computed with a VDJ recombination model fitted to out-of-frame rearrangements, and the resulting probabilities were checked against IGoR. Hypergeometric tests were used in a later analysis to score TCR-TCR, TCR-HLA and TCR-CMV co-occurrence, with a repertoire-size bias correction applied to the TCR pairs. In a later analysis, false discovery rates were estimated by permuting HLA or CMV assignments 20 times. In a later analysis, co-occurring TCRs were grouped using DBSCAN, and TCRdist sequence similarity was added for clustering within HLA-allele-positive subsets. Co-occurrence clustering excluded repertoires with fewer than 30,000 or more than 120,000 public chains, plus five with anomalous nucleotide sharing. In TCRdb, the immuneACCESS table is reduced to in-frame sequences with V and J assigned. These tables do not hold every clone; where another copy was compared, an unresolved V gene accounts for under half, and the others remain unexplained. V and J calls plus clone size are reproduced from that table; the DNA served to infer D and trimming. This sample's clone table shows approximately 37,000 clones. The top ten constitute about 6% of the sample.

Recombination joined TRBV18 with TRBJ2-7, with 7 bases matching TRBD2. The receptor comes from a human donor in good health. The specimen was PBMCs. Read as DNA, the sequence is TGTGCCAGCTCCCTCACCGACGGGGGAGGGTACGAGCAGTACTTC. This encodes CASSLTDGGGYEQYF.